This T cell receptor (beta chain) derives from a study of T cells after yellow fever vaccination. As for the study in general: Preparation of the low-cell-number fractions used SMART-Seq v4 Ultra Low Input.

Worth noting for this clonotype: Its specificity is unknown.

UMIs were added to TCR cDNA along with a universal primer site when it was made by 5'RACE template switching. TCRdb independently ran MiXCR on the 5' RACE reads; one entry per CDR3 protein. The sample shows roughly 400,000 distinct CDR3 sequences, roughly 20% of them seen only once. There are 14 residues in the CDR3. Germline-derived CDR1 and CDR2 are MNHEY and SVGAGI. The V end lost 5 bases, the J end lost 8 bases, and 16 bases lay between the germline ends. Broader study findings: A faster peak, day 5 versus 15, was reached by the weaker secondary response. Most primary-vaccination clones reappeared after the booster (about 97% CD4, 85% to 90% CD8).

This TCR was sampled from a man aged 18 to 29 who received the YFV17D yellow fever vaccine. The input for sequencing was PBMCs, taken before the yellow fever booster vaccination. The rearrangement links TRBV6-5 to TRBJ2-1; weak D call: TRBD2 (5 bases). The CDR3 here is CASSPAFLGDEQFF. In nucleotides, the CDR3 is TGTGCCAGCAGTCCCGCTTTCCTGGGAGATGAGCAGTTCTTC.